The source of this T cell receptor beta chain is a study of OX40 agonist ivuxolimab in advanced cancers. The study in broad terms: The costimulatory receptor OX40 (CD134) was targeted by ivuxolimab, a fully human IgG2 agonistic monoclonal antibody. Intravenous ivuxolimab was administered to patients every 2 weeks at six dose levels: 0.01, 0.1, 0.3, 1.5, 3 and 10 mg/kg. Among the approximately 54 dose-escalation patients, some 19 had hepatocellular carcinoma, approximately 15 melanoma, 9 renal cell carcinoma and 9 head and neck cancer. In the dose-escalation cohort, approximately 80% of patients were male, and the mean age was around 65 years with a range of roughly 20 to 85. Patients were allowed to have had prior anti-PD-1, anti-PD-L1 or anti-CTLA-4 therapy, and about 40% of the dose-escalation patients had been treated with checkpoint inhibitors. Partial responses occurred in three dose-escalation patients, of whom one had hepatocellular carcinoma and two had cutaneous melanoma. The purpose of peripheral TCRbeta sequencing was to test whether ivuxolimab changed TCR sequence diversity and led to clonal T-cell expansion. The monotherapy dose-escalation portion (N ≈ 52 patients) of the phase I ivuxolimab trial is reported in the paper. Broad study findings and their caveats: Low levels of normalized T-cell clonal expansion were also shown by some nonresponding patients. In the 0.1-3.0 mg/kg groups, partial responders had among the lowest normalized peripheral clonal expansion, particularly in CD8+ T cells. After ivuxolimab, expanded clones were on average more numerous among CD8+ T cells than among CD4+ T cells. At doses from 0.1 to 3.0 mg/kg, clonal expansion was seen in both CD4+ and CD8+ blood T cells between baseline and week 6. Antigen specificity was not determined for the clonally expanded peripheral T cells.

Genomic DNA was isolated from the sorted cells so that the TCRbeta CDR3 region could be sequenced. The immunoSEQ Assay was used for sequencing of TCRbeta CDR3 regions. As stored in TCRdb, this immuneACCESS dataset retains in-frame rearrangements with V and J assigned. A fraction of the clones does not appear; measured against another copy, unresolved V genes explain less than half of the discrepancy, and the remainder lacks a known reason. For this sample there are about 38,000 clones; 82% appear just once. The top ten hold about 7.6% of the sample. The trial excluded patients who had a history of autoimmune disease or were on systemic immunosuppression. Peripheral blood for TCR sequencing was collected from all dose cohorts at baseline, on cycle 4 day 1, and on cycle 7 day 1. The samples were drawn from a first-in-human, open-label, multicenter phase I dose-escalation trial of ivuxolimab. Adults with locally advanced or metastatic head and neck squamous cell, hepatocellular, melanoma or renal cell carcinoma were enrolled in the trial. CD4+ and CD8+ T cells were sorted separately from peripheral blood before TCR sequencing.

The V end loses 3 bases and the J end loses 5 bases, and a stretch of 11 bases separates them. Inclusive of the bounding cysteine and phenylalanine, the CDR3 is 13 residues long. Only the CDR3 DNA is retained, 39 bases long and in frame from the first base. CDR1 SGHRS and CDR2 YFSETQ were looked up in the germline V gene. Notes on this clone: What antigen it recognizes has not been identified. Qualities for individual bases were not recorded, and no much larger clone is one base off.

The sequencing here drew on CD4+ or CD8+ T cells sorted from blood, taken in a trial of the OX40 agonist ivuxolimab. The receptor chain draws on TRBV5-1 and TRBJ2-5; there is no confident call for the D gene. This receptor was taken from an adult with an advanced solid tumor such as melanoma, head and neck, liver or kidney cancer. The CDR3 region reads CASSSQLKETQYF. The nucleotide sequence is TGCGCCAGCAGCTCACAGCTGAAGGAGACCCAGTACTTC. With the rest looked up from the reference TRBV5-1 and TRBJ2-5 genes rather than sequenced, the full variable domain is KAGVTQTPRYLIKTRGQQVTLSCSPISGHRSVSWYQQTPGQGLQFLFEYFSETQRNKGNFPGRFSGRQFSNSRSEMNVSTLELGDSALYLCASSSQLKETQYFGPGTRLLVL.